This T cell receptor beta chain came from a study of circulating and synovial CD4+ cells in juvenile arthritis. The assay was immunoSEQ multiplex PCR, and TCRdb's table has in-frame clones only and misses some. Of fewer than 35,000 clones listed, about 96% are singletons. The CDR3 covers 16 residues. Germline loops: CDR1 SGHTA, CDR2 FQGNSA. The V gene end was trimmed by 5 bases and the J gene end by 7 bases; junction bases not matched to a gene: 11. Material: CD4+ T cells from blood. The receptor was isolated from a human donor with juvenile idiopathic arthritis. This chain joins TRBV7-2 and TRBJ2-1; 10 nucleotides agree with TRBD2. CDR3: CASSQQSGGASNEQFF. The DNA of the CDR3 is TGTGCCAGCAGCCAACAGAGCGGGGGGGCCTCGAATGAGCAGTTCTTC.